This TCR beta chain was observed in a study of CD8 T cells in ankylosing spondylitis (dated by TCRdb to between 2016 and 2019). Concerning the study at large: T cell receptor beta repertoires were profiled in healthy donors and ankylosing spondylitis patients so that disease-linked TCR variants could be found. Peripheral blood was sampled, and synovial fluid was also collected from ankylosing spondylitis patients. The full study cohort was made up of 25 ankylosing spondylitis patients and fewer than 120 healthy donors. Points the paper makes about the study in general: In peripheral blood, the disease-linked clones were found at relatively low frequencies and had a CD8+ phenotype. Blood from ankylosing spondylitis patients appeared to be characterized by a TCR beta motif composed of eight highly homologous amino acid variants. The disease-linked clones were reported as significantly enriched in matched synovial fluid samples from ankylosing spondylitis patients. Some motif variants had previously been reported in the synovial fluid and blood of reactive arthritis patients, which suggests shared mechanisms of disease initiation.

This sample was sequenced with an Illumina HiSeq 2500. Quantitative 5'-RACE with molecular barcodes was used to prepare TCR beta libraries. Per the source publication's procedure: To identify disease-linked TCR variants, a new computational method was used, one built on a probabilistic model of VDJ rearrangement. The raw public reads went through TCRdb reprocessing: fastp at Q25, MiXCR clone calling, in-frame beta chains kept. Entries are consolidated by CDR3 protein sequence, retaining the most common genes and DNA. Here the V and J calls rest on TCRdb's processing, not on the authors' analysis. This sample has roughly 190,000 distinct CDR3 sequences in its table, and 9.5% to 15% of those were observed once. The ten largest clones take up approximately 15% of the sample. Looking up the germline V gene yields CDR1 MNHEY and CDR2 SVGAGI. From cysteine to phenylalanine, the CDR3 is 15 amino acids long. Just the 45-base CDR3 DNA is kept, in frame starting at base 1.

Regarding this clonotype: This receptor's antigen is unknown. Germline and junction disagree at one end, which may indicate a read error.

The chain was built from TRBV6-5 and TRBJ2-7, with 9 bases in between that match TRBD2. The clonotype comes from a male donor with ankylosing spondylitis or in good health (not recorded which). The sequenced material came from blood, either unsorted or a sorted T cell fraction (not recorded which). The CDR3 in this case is CPSSYLLAGIFEQYF. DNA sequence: TGTCCCAGCAGTTACCTTCTAGCGGGAATCTTCGAGCAGTACTTC.